These T cell receptor beta chains were read from a single sample in a study of T cells in tumors after PD-1 blockade. Only in-frame clones appear in the TCRdb table, and some are missing; sequencing was by immunoSEQ multiplex PCR. The sample shows thousands of clones, about three fifths of them seen only once. The sequencing used tumor tissue, collected after anti-PD-1 treatment. These receptors came from a human donor with cutaneous squamous cell carcinoma. CDR3s include the opening cysteine and the closing phenylalanine or tryptophan.

v_call: TRBV7-2; j_call: TRBJ1-4; cdr3_aa: CASSLIAEAGSEKLFF
v_call: TRBV9; j_call: TRBJ2-7; cdr3_aa: CASSPSWRGNYEQYF
v_call: TRBV10-2; j_call: TRBJ1-5; cdr3_aa: CASSERVSNQPQHF
v_call: TRBV5-1; j_call: TRBJ1-4; cdr3_aa: CASSFRDRVEGEKLFF
v_call: TRBV4-1; j_call: TRBJ2-3; cdr3_aa: CASSQDSGQNTDTQYF
v_call: TRBV18; j_call: TRBJ1-3; cdr3_aa: CASSPGPDGGAAEPYSGNTIYF
v_call: TRBV9; j_call: TRBJ2-2; cdr3_aa: CASSPPTGENTGELFF
v_call: TRBV9; j_call: TRBJ2-1; cdr3_aa: CASSVDTEQFF
v_call: TRBV6-2/TRBV6-3; j_call: TRBJ2-1; cdr3_aa: CASSYGGISYNEQFF
v_call: TRBV30; j_call: TRBJ2-7; cdr3_aa: CAWSVRSVGSPYEQYF
v_call: TRBV11-2; j_call: TRBJ1-1; cdr3_aa: CASSLGVTMNTEAFF
v_call: TRBV13; j_call: TRBJ2-1; cdr3_aa: CASSARLGAPEQFF
v_call: TRBV7-9; j_call: TRBJ1-6; cdr3_aa: CASSPSDRPNSPLHF
v_call: TRBV6-5; j_call: TRBJ2-7; cdr3_aa: CASSYQGSYEQYF
v_call: TRBV19; j_call: TRBJ1-1; cdr3_aa: CASSPLRDREENTEAFF
v_call: TRBV6-5; j_call: TRBJ1-1; cdr3_aa: CASSLMMDSDTEAFF
v_call: TRBV27; j_call: TRBJ2-1; cdr3_aa: CASIPGDRVTNEQFF
v_call: TRBV21-1; j_call: TRBJ2-7; cdr3_aa: CASSKKPKRGPTYEQYF
v_call: TRBV6-1; j_call: TRBJ2-5; cdr3_aa: CASSEFSFGQETQYF
v_call: TRBV7-8; j_call: TRBJ1-3; cdr3_aa: CASSSDPGFTGNTIYF
v_call: TRBV11-3; j_call: TRBJ2-1; cdr3_aa: CASSRGTSGVNEQFF
v_call: TRBV7-5; j_call: TRBJ1-5; cdr3_aa: CVRSPGENQPQHF
v_call: TRBV7-9; j_call: TRBJ2-3; cdr3_aa: CASKSWESSTDTQYF
v_call: TRBV3-1/TRBV3-2; j_call: TRBJ2-1; cdr3_aa: CASSQDPRDEQFF
v_call: TRBV2; j_call: TRBJ2-7; cdr3_aa: CASSEELAYEQYF
v_call: TRBV5-4; j_call: TRBJ2-7; cdr3_aa: CASSIQGAYEQYF
v_call: TRBV12-3/TRBV12-4; j_call: TRBJ2-3; cdr3_aa: CASRDYHTDTQYF
v_call: TRBV12-3/TRBV12-4; j_call: TRBJ2-1; cdr3_aa: CASSLPGIDEQFF